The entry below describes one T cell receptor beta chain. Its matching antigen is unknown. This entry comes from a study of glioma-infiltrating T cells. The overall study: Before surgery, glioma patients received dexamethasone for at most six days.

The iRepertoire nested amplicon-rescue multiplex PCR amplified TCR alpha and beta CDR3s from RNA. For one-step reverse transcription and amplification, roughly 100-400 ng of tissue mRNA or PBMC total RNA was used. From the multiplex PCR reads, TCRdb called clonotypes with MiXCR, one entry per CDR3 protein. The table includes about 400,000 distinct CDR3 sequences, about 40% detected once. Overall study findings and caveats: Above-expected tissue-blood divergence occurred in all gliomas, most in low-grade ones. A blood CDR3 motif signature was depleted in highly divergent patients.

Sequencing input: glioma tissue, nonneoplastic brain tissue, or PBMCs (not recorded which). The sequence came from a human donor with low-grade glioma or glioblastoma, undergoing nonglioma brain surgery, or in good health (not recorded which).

As DNA, the CDR3 is TGTGCCAGCAGCCAAGATTACAGCGGACTCTACTACAATGAGCAGTTCTTC. It codes for CASSQDYSGLYYNEQFF. This chain uses TRBV4-2 with TRBJ2-1; tentatively, D is TRBD2 (5 bases). CDR1 and CDR2 from the germline V gene are LGHNA and YNFKEQ. The CDR3 is 17 amino acids. Trimming took off 0 bases at V and 3 bases at J, with 15 bases between the two ends.